This T cell receptor (beta chain) comes out of a study of T-cell memory formation after mild COVID-19. Each CDR3 protein is one row after TCRdb ran MiXCR on the 5' RACE reads. The sample includes hundreds of thousands of distinct CDR3 sequences, 15% to 25% of them seen just once. The V gene's germline CDR1 is DFQATT and CDR2 SNEGSKA (reference sequence). V lost 5 bases to trimming and J lost 3 bases; unmatched junction nucleotides: 10. CDR3 length: 15 residues. This clonotype was seen a handful of times. The chain is built from TRBV20-1 and TRBJ1-5; 7 positions agree with TRBD1. This receptor was identified in an adult woman who had mild COVID-19 (a few samples of this study predate the infection). Cell type and time point are not known. Sequenced material: PBMCs or a T cell subset sorted from them (not recorded which). The CDR3 is CSAETGTDFNQPQHF. In nucleotides, the CDR3 is TGCAGTGCTGAGACCGGGACAGACTTCAATCAGCCCCAGCATTTT.